Shown below are 10 T cell receptor beta chains from a single sample sequenced in a study of identical twins. From the 5' RACE reads, TCRdb called clonotypes with MiXCR, one entry per CDR3 protein. The data contain around 480,000 distinct CDR3 sequences, roughly 13% of them singletons. This sample was also put to use in a study of yellow fever vaccine responses in identical twins.

Sequencing was carried out using CD4+ T cells sorted from blood. The origin of the receptors is a woman between 18 and 29 years old in good health.

The chain couples TRBV11-2 to TRBJ2-5; a weak D match, TRBD2 (6 bases). The length of the CDR3 is 15 residues. Germline V gene data show CDR1 as SGHAT and CDR2 as FQNNGV. V was trimmed by 5 bases and J by 0 bases, leaving 13 bases between them. The DNA for the CDR3 is TGTGCCAGCAGCCCAGGGACTTCGTACCAAGAGACCCAGTACTTC. Its translation: CASSPGTSYQETQYF.

This clonotype was picked up a small number of times. The chain recombines TRBV6-2 or TRBV6-3 with TRBJ2-1; possibly TRBD2 for D (6 bases). The germline V gene has CDR1 MNHEY and CDR2 SVGEGT. This CDR3 spans 15 amino acids. V was pared by 3 bases and J by 0 bases, with 9 bases between. CDR3 DNA: TGTGCCAGCAGTTATTGGAGGGGCTCCTACAATGAGCAGTTCTTC. Translation: CASSYWRGSYNEQFF.

V and J are TRBV30 and TRBJ1-5; the D gene is possibly TRBD1 (6 bases). V dropped 3 bases and J dropped 4 bases, with 16 bases sitting between them. This CDR3 is built from 15 residues. The germline CDR1 and CDR2 sequences are GTSNPN and SVGIG (reference sequence). The CDR3 region has the DNA TGTGCCTGGAGCGACCTGGGGGGCGTGAATCAGCCCCAGCATTTT. Its protein is CAWSDLGGVNQPQHF. The variable domain in full, completed from reference TRBV30 and TRBJ1-5, reads SQTIHQWPATLVQPVGSPLSLECTVEGTSNPNLYWYRQAAGRGLQLLFYSVGIGQISSEVPQNLSASRPQDRQFILSSKKLLLSDSGFYLCAWSDLGGVNQPQHFGDGTRLSIL.

This clonotype was counted between two and nine times. The J gene is TRBJ1-1, the V gene TRBV10-3; no definite D call. Trimming removed 7 bases at V and 2 bases at J, with 20 bases between. CDR1 and CDR2 (germline): ENHRY, SYGVKD. The CDR3 covers 16 residues. CDR3 coding DNA: TGTGCCATCAATAAGCATGTGGGGTCGGGAAACACTGAAGCTTTCTTT. This gives the protein CAINKHVGSGNTEAFF.

The genes are TRBV3-1 and TRBJ1-5; possibly TRBD1 for D (5 bases). The ends were cut back, 3 bases at V and 1 base at J, with 10 bases in the middle. The CDR3 consists of 15 residues. Germline CDR1 reads LGHDT; CDR2 reads YNNKEL (reference sequence). In nucleotides, the CDR3 is TGTGCCAGCAGCCATGGGGAGGGGAGCAATCAGCCCCAGCATTTT. Translating it yields CASSHGEGSNQPQHF. The variable domain in full, with the rest retrieved from reference TRBV3-1 and TRBJ1-5, is DTAVSQTPKYLVTQMGNDKSIKCEQNLGHDTMYWYKQDSKKFLKIMFSYNNKELIINETVPNRFSPKSPDKAHLNLHINSLELGDSAVYFCASSHGEGSNQPQHFGDGTRLSIL.

V usage is TRBV20-1 and J usage is TRBJ2-3; D is possibly TRBD2 (5 bases). The CDR3 is 11 residues long. Germline CDR1 is DFQATT and CDR2 is SNEGSKA (reference sequence). Trimming took off 3 bases at V and 6 bases at J, with 7 bases between the two ends. The CDR3 here is CSARGGDTQYF. CDR3 DNA: TGCAGTGCTAGGGGCGGGGATACGCAGTATTTT.

The V call is TRBV3-1, the J call TRBJ2-5; unclear D gene. Germline CDR1 is LGHDT and CDR2 is YNNKEL (reference sequence). The V end lost 5 bases, the J end lost 7 bases, and 11 bases lay between the germline ends. CDR3 length: 12 residues. CDR3 sequence: CASSVRLGTQYF. The CDR3 region has the DNA TGTGCCAGCAGCGTGAGGTTGGGGACCCAGTACTTC.

The chain has TRBV9 and TRBJ2-5, with 8 bases matching TRBD1. The CDR3 is made up of 15 amino acids. V shed 4 bases, J shed 0 bases, and the junction held 5 bases outside the gene matches. Germline CDR1 SGDLS, CDR2 YYNGEE. This chain's CDR3 is CASSPGQGHQETQYF. The CDR3 DNA is TGTGCCAGCAGCCCCGGACAGGGACACCAAGAGACCCAGTACTTC.

The sample holds a few counts of this clonotype. The genes are TRBV18 and TRBJ2-4, with D unclear. The germline gives CDR1 KGHSH, CDR2 LQKENI. V shed 3 bases and J shed 4 bases, with 1 base lying between them. This CDR3 spans 11 amino acids. In DNA, the CDR3 is TGTGCCAGCTCACCGAAAAACATTCAGTACTTC. It codes for CASSPKNIQYF.

A few counts support this clonotype. CDR3 coding DNA: TGCGCCAGCAGCCAAGCGCTGTCTGGGGCCAACGTCCTGACTTTC. Translated, it gives CASSQALSGANVLTF. The chain carries TRBV4-3 and TRBJ2-6, with D hard to call. Germline assignment: CDR1 LGHNA and CDR2 YSLEER. The CDR3 runs to 15 residues. Trimming left V 1 base short and J 1 base short, with 5 bases between.